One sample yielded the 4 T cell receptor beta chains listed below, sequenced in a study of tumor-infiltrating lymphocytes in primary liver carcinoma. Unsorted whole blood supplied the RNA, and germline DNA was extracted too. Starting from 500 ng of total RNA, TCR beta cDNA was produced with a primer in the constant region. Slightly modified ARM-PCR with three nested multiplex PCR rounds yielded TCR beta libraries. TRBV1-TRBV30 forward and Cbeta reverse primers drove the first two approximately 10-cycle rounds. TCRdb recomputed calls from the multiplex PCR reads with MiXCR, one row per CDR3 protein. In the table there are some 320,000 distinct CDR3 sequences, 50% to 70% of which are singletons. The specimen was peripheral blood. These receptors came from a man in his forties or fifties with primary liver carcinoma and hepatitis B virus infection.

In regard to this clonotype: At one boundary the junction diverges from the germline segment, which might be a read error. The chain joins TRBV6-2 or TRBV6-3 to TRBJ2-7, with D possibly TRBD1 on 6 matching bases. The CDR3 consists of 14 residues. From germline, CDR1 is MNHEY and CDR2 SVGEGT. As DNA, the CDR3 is TGTGCCATCACCTTACAGGGCTCATCCTACGAGCAATACTTC. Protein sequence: CAITLQGSSYEQYF.

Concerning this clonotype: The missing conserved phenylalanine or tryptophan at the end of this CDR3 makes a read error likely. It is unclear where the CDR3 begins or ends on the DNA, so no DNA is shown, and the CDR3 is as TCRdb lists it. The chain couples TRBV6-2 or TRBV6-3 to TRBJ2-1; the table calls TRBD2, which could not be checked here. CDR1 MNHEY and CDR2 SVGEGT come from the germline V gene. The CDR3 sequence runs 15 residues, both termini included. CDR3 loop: CASSQSGGGLVSSSS.

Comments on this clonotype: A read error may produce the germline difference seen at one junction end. CDR3 region: CSGLLTSGGRTREPFF. The CDR3 nucleotides read TGCAGCGGCCTCCTCACTAGCGGGGGTCGAACCAGGGAGCCGTTTTTT. The chain couples TRBV29-1 to TRBJ2-2; TRBD2 matches 11 bases. The germline V gene has CDR1 SQVTM and CDR2 ANQGSEA. The CDR3 has 16 residues.

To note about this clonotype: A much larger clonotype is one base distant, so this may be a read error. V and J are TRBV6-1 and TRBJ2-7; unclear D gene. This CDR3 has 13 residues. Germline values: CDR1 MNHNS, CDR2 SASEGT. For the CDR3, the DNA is TGTGCCAGCACCCGGGTTAGCTCCTACGGGCAGTACTTC. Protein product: CASTRVSSYGQYF.